The next 20 T cell receptor beta chains were all read from a single sample in a study of early T cells in non-severe SARS-CoV-2 infection. Via MiXCR, TCRdb re-called the 5' RACE reads, giving one row per CDR3 protein. The profile shows approximately 66,000 distinct CDR3 sequences, 13% of them singletons. Sequenced sample: whole blood. These receptors all stem from an adult who was a healthcare worker with PCR-confirmed SARS-CoV-2 infection or an uninfected control (not recorded which).

The rearrangement uses TRBV3-1 and TRBJ1-4, with a weak D call TRBD1 (6 bases). V gave up 2 bases and J gave up 4 bases, with 11 bases separating them. This CDR3 is 15 amino acids long. Germline V gene sequence: CDR1 LGHDT, CDR2 YNNKEL (reference sequence). CDR3 coding DNA: TGTGCCAGCAGCCAAAATGACAGGAATAATGAAAAACTGTTTTTT. Protein sequence: CASSQNDRNNEKLFF.

This clonotype has a count of ten or more. V usage is TRBV20-1 and J usage is TRBJ2-3, with TRBD2 identical over 8 bases. CDR1 is DFQATT, CDR2 SNEGSKA, per germline (reference sequence). Trimming cost V 3 bases and J 1 base; bases outside gene matches: 9. The CDR3 loop spans 16 amino acids. The CDR3 region has the DNA TGCAGTGCTAGTGACCCGCGGGGGGCTGGCACAGATACGCAGTATTTT. Protein sequence: CSASDPRGAGTDTQYF.

This clonotype was recorded at least ten times. The V call is TRBV3-1, the J call TRBJ2-3, with D unresolved. CDR1 and CDR2 (germline): LGHDT, YNNKEL (reference sequence). This CDR3 contains 12 residues. The V and J ends lost 0 bases and 4 bases respectively, with 2 bases between them. CDR3 residues: CASSQDPDTQYF. The CDR3 nucleotides read TGTGCCAGCAGCCAAGATCCAGATACGCAGTATTTT.

This clonotype occurred many times. The chain couples TRBV9 to TRBJ1-1; D unclear. In germline, CDR1 is SGDLS, CDR2 YYNGEE. This CDR3 has 16 amino acids. The germline V and J ends were trimmed by 0 bases and 10 bases, with 22 bases remaining between them. The CDR3 coding sequence is TGTGCCAGCAGCGTAGTATCCGGTGTACGGGAATCTGCAGCTTTCTTT. Its translation: CASSVVSGVRESAAFF.

The chain employs TRBV27 and TRBJ2-6; D might be TRBD2 (5 bases). This CDR3 contains 18 residues. The germline CDR1 and CDR2 sequences are MNHEY and SMNVEV (reference sequence). V lost 6 bases and J 0 bases, leaving 18 bases between the germline ends. The CDR3 reads CASSSLPLALSGANVLTF. The CDR3 bases are TGTGCCAGCAGCTCCCTCCCCCTAGCCCTCTCTGGGGCCAACGTCCTGACTTTC.

This clonotype was seen only a few times. The chain joins TRBV7-3 to TRBJ2-3; D possibly matches TRBD1 or TRBD2 (5 bases each). CDR3 size: 14 residues. Germline V gene data show CDR1 as SGHTA and CDR2 as FQGTGA. Trimming cost V 1 base and J 3 bases, with 8 bases left between them. The CDR3 nucleotides are TGTGCCAGCAGCTTAAGGGGACCTACAGATACGCAGTATTTT. Translating gives CASSLRGPTDTQYF.

This clonotype occurred many times. This chain links TRBV12-3 or TRBV12-4 with TRBJ1-2; D gene ambiguous. This CDR3 spans 11 amino acids. V lost 3 bases to trimming and J lost 8 bases, with 7 bases between them. In DNA form, the CDR3 reads TGTGCCAGCAGTTTTTTGGGGGGCTACACCTTC. Encoded protein: CASSFLGGYTF.

This clonotype occurred many times. V is TRBV7-9 and J is TRBJ2-7; D remains ambiguous. Trimming left V 0 bases short and J 6 bases short, with 12 bases between. From germline, CDR1 is SEHNR and CDR2 FQNEAQ (reference sequence). CDR3 length equals 14 residues. In DNA, the CDR3 is TGTGCCAGCAGCTTAGCCCTAACCGGGTCCGAGCAGTACTTC. This gives the protein CASSLALTGSEQYF.

This clonotype showed up just a few times. The rearrangement uses TRBV6-1 and TRBJ2-3, with D unresolved. The germline CDR1 and CDR2 sequences are MNHNS and SASEGT. Deletions cut 0 bases from V and 3 bases from J, with 4 bases between. The CDR3 length is 13 residues. In DNA form, the CDR3 reads TGTGCCAGCAGTGAAGCGAGGACAGATACGCAGTATTTT. Residues: CASSEARTDTQYF.

This clonotype was observed a handful of times. The V gene is TRBV12-3 or TRBV12-4, the J gene TRBJ1-2; D might be TRBD1 (5 bases). There are 16 residues in the CDR3. V was trimmed by 6 bases and J by 4 bases, leaving 21 bases between them. For the CDR3, the DNA is TGTGCCAGCAGCTCACTCCCGGGACTCAAGGTCTATGGCTACACCTTC. Encoded protein: CASSSLPGLKVYGYTF.

This clonotype was found a few times. The chain has TRBV15 and TRBJ1-1; D unresolved. Per germline, CDR1 LNHNV and CDR2 YYDKDF (reference sequence). V lost 1 base to trimming and J lost 3 bases, with 9 bases between them. The CDR3 spans 14 residues. The CDR3 DNA reads TGTGCCACCAGCAGAGTGGGCCTATACACTGAAGCTTTCTTT. Protein product: CATSRVGLYTEAFF.

This clonotype was found many times. The chain couples TRBV5-1 to TRBJ2-7; tentatively, D is TRBD1 (5 bases). Trimming removed 6 bases from V and 5 bases from J, with 15 bases in between. Germline V CDR1 and CDR2: SGHRS, YFSETQ. The CDR3 has 13 residues. CDR3 protein: CASTTGATNEQYF. The CDR3 DNA follows: TGCGCCAGCACCACAGGAGCTACCAACGAGCAGTACTTC. Looking up the rest from reference TRBV5-1 and TRBJ2-7 gives the full variable domain: KAGVTQTPRYLIKTRGQQVTLSCSPISGHRSVSWYQQTPGQGLQFLFEYFSETQRNKGNFPGRFSGRQFSNSRSEMNVSTLELGDSALYLCASTTGATNEQYFGPGTRLTVT.

This clonotype was found many times. The chain carries TRBV28 and TRBJ2-7; D ambiguous. CDR3 size: 14 residues. The germline V gene has CDR1 MDHEN and CDR2 SYDVKM. Trimming stripped 10 bases from V and 2 bases from J, with 18 bases between. The CDR3 DNA sequence: TGTGCCACGCATCTAGGGTCGCAAACCTACGAGCAGTACTTC. Encoded protein: CATHLGSQTYEQYF.

This clonotype was counted between two and nine times. The CDR3 ends on some other residue instead of the conserved phenylalanine or tryptophan, so this is likely a read error. No DNA is shown, since the ends of the CDR3 on it are uncertain; the CDR3 is the one TCRdb lists. The chain joins TRBV10-3 to TRBJ2-1; TRBD2 is taken as the D call from the table, unchecked against the DNA. Germline V lookup: CDR1 ENHRY, CDR2 SYGVKD. The length of the CDR3 is 12 amino acids, counting both ends. The CDR3 loop is CAISETGTSGVY.

This clonotype showed up many times. The V call is TRBV11-2, the J call TRBJ2-7; 9 bases line up with TRBD1. Per germline, CDR1 SGHAT and CDR2 FQNNGV. The CDR3 runs to 15 residues. V dropped 1 base and J dropped 3; count of bases not matched to a gene: 4. The CDR3 DNA reads TGTGCCAGCAGCTTAGTTGGGACAGGGAACTACGAGCAGTACTTC. It codes for CASSLVGTGNYEQYF.

The table lists this clonotype with a few counts. The CDR3 coding sequence is TGTGCCAGCAGCCTGGGGCTTTCCCCCGAGGGTGGCTACACCTTC. Its translation: CASSLGLSPEGGYTF. The chain joins TRBV7-9 to TRBJ1-2; D possibly corresponds to TRBD1 (5 bases). The CDR3 length is 15 residues. The germline V gene has CDR1 SEHNR and CDR2 FQNEAQ (reference sequence). Trimming shortened V by 5 bases and J by 7 bases, and 20 bases separated the two germline ends.

The chain combines TRBV6-1 with TRBJ2-2; D remains ambiguous. The CDR3 covers 14 residues. CDR1 and CDR2 (germline): MNHNS, SASEGT. Trimming took 3 bases from V and 3 from J, leaving 8 bases between them. The CDR3: CASSDGLYTGELFF. CDR3 coding DNA: TGTGCCAGCAGTGACGGGTTGTACACCGGGGAGCTGTTTTTT.

This sequence joins TRBV29-1 and TRBJ2-1, with 9 bases that match TRBD2. This CDR3 comprises 14 residues. CDR1 and CDR2 from the germline V gene are SQVTM and ANQGSEA. V trimming: 5 bases; J trimming: 8 bases; junction bases outside the gene matches: 10. The chain's CDR3 is CSVSPSGIYDEQFF. The CDR3 DNA sequence: TGCAGCGTTTCGCCTAGCGGGATTTATGATGAGCAGTTCTTC.

This CDR3 reads CASSLLVGETQYF. CDR3 nucleotide sequence: TGTGCCAGCAGCTTGTTGGTAGGAGAGACCCAGTACTTC. This chain connects TRBV5-6 to TRBJ2-5; no reliable D call. Trimming removed 1 base from V and 4 bases from J, with 8 bases in between. In germline, CDR1 is SGHDT, CDR2 YYEEEE. The CDR3 runs to 13 residues.

This chain uses TRBV6-2 or TRBV6-3 with TRBJ2-3, with D possibly TRBD2 on 6 matching bases. Between the trimmed V and J ends, which lost 4 bases and 6 bases, there was a span of 17 bases. Germline CDR1 reads MNHEY; CDR2 reads SVGEGT. The CDR3 has 15 amino acids. The CDR3 nucleotides read TGTGCCAGCAGTTCCTCCGGGACTGGTGGGGATACGCAGTATTTT. It encodes CASSSSGTGGDTQYF.